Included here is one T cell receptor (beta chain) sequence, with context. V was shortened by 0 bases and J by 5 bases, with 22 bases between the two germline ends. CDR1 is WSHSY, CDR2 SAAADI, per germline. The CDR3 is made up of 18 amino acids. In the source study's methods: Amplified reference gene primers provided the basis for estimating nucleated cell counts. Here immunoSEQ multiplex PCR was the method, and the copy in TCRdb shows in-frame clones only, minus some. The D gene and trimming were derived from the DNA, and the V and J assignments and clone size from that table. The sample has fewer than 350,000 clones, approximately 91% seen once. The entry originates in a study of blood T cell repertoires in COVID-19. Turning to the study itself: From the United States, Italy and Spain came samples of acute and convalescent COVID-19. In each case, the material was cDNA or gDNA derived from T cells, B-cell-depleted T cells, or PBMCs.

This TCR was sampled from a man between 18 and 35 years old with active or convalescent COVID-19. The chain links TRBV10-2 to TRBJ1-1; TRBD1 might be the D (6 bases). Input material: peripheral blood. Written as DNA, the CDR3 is TGCGCCAGCAGTGAGTCGAAAAAGGCATTGGGGGCCGGGACTGAAGCTTTCTTT. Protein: CASSESKKALGAGTEAFF.